This entry features one T cell receptor (beta chain) sequence. Its antigen specificity is not known. No base qualities exist here, and no much larger clone lies one base off it. This entry belongs to a study of memory B cells and T cells in multiple sclerosis (dated by TCRdb to 2016 to 2019). For the wider study: TCR beta repertoires of autoproliferating peripheral T cells were compared with the TCR beta repertoires of brain lesion-infiltrating T cells in multiple sclerosis patients. A couple of multiple sclerosis patients, for whom either brain lesions at autopsy or brain-infiltrating cells from biopsy were available, were included in TCR sequencing.

Autoproliferating (CFSEdim) and non-proliferating (CFSEhi) T cell fractions were sequenced separately after stimulus-free culture of CFSE-labeled PBMCs. In total, some 5x10^7 CFSE-labeled PBMCs were cultured without stimulus for 7 days, after which replicate wells were pooled. Labeling of PBMCs used about 0.52 uM CFSE, and the cells were then grown in serum-free AIM-V medium with no exogenous stimuli added. Before use, PBMCs were isolated by Ficoll density gradient centrifugation and cryopreserved. Live 7-AAD-negative cells were sorted on a FACSAria III, washed with PBS, and frozen at -80 degrees C as dry pellets. Using the immunoSEQ Platform, TCRbeta CDR3 regions were amplified from extracted genomic DNA. The immunoSEQ assay used multiplex PCR together with high-throughput sequencing and a bioinformatics pipeline from the vendor. In the source study's methods: After discarding non-productive sequences and any CDR3s under 4 amino acids in length, clonotype frequencies were recalculated for each sample. Shared clonotypes were identified in immunoSEQ Analyzer 2.0 as identical CDR3 amino acid, V gene and J gene sequences. Repertoire overlap was normalized by dividing shared clonotype counts by the product of both clone-set sizes, with the result scaled by 1000 into arbitrary units. The table comes from immuneACCESS by way of TCRdb, which keeps in-frame sequences with V and J called. Part of the clones is missing from these tables; in studies checked, under half for an unresolved V gene and the rest for unknown reasons. V, J and clone size reflect that table, while D and trimming were determined from the DNA. Across this sample there are 35,000 to 55,000 clones, with over 75% seen only once. The ten largest clones take up around 1.1% of the sample.

Study-wide findings and limitations: Clone-set sizes varied between compartments, which affected the numbers of shared clonotypes and made normalization necessary.

The sample comprised PBMCs from blood kept in culture. This TCR derives from a human donor with multiple sclerosis.

The CDR3 sequence is CAATTQGRNTEAFF. The nucleotides read TGTGCCGCTACAACACAGGGCAGGAACACTGAAGCTTTCTTT. Recombination connected TRBV10-3 to TRBJ1-1; 6 matching bases give a weak D call of TRBD1. Reading the germline V gene gives CDR1 ENHRY and CDR2 SYGVKD. The trim is 11 bases for V and 1 base for J, with a gap of 17 bases between the germline ends. Taken from cysteine to phenylalanine, the CDR3 has 14 residues. Just the 42-base CDR3 DNA is kept, in frame starting at base 1.